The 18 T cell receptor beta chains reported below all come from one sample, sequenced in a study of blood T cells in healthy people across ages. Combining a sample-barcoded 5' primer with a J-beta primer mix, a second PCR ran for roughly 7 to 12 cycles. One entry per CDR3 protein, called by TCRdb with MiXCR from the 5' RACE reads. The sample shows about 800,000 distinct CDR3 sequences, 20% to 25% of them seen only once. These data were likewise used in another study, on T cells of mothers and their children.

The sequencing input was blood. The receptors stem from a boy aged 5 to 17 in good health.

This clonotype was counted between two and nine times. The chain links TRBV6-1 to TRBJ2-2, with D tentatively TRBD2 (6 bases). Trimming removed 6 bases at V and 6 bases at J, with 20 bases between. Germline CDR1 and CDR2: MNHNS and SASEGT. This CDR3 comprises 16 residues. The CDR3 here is CASRGNGAGLPGELFF. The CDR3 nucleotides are TGTGCCAGCAGGGGAAATGGGGCGGGACTGCCCGGGGAGCTGTTTTTT.

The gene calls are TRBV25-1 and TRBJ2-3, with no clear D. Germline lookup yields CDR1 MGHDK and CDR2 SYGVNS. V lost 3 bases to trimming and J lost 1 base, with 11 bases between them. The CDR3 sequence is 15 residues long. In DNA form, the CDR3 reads TGTGCCAGCAGTGAGGTGGCTACCCGCACAGATACGCAGTATTTT. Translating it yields CASSEVATRTDTQYF. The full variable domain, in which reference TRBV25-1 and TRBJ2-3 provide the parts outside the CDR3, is EADIYQTPRYLVIGTGKKITLECSQTMGHDKMYWYQQDPGMELHLIHYSYGVNSTEKGDLSSESTVSRIRTEHFPLTLESARPSHTSQYLCASSEVATRTDTQYFGPGTRLTVL.

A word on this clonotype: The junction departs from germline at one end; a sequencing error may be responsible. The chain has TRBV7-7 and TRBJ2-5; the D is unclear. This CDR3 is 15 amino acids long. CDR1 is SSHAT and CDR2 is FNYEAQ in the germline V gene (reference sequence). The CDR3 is CASSLTAWQEETQYF. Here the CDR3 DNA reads TGTGCTAGCAGCTTAACTGCGTGGCAGGAAGAGACCCAGTACTTC.

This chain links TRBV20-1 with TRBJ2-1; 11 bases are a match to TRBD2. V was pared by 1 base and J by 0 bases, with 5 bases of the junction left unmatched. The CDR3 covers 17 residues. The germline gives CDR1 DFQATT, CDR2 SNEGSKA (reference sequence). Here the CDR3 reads CSARVVAGGPSYNEQFF. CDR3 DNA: TGCAGTGCTAGAGTTGTAGCGGGAGGGCCCTCCTACAATGAGCAGTTCTTC.

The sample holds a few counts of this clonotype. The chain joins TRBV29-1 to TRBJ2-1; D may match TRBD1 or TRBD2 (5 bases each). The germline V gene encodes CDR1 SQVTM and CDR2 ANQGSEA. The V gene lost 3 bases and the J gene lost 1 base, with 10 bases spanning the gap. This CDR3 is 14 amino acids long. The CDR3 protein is CSVDGTDSYNEQFF. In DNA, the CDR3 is TGCAGCGTTGACGGGACGGATTCCTACAATGAGCAGTTCTTC.

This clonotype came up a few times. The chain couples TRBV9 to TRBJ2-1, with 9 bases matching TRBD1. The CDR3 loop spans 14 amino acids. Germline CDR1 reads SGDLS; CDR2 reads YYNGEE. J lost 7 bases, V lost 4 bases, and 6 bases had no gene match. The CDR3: CASSPWDRENEQFF. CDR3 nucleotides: TGTGCCAGCAGCCCGTGGGACAGGGAGAATGAGCAGTTCTTC.

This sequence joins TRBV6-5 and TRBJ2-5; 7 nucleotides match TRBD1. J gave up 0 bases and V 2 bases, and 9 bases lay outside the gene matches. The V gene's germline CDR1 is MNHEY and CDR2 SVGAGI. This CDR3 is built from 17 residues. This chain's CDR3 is CASSYPLGQLYQETQYF. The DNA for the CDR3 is TGTGCCAGCAGTTACCCCTTGGGACAGTTGTACCAAGAGACCCAGTACTTC.

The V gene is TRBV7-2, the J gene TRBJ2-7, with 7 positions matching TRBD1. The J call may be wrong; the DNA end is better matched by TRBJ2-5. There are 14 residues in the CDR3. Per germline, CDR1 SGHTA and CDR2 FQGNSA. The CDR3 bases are TGTGCCAGCAGCCAGACAGGGCGGTACGAGACCCAGTACTTC. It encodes CASSQTGRYETQYF.

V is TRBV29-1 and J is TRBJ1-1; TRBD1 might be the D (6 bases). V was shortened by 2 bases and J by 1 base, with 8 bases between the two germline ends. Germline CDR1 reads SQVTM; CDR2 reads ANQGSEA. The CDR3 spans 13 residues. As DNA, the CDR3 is TGCAGCGTTGAAAGGACAGAGAACACTGAAGCTTTCTTT. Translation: CSVERTENTEAFF.

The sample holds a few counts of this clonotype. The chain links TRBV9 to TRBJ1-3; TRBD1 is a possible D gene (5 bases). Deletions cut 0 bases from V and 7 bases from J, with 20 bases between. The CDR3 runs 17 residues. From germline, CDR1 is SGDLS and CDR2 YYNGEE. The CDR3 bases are TGTGCCAGCAGCGTAGAATGGGACCCAGACACGGGGAACACCATATATTTT. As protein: CASSVEWDPDTGNTIYF.

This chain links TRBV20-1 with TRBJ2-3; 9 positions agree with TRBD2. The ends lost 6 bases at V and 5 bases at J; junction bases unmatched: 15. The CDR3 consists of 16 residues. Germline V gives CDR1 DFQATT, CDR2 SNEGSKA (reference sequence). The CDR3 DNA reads TGCAGTGCCCGCGAGCTCAGCGGGGGGCAGGGAGATACGCAGTATTTT. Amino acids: CSARELSGGQGDTQYF.

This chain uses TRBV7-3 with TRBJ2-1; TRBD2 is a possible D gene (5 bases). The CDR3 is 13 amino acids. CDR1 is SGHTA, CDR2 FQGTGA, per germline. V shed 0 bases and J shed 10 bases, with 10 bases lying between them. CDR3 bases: TGTGCCAGCAGCTTAACGGGAGCGGACGAGCAGTTCTTC. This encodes CASSLTGADEQFF. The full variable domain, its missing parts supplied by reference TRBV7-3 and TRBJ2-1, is GAGVSQTPSNKVTEKGKYVELRCDPISGHTALYWYRQSLGQGPEFLIYFQGTGAADDSGLPNDRFFAVRPEGSVSTLKIQRTERGDSAVYLCASSLTGADEQFFGPGTRLTVL.

The DNA for the CDR3 is TGTGCCAGCGGACTAGCGGGGTACCAAGAGACCCAGTACTTC. Its translation is CASGLAGYQETQYF. The chain carries TRBV6-2 or TRBV6-3 and TRBJ2-5, with 12 bases fitting TRBD2. V shed 8 bases and J 0 bases; nucleotides not matched to a gene: 1. Germline V gene lookup returns CDR1 MNHEY and CDR2 SVGEGT. The CDR3 runs 14 residues.

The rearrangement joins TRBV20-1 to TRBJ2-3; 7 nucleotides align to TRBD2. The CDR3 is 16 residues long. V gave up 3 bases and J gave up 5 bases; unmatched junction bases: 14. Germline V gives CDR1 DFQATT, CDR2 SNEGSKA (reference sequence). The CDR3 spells CSASGFYAGVGDTQYF. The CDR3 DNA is TGCAGTGCTAGTGGGTTCTACGCGGGAGTAGGAGATACGCAGTATTTT.

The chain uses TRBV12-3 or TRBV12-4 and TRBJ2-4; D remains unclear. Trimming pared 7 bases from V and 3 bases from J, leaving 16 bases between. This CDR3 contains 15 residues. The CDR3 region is CASNQVGLVKNIQYF. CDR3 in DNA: TGTGCCAGCAATCAAGTGGGTTTGGTCAAAAACATTCAGTACTTC.

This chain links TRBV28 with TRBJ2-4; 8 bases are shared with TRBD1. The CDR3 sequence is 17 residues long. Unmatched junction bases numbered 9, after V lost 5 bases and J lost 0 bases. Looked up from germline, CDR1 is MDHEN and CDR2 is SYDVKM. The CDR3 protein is CASSTLGQGVAKNIQYF. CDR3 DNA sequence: TGTGCCAGCAGTACCCTCGGACAGGGAGTAGCCAAAAACATTCAGTACTTC.

The CDR3 reads CSARLSGRDTGELFF. The CDR3 DNA reads as TGCAGTGCTAGACTAAGCGGGAGGGACACCGGGGAGCTGTTTTTT. The chain uses TRBV20-1 and TRBJ2-2; TRBD2 aligns across 10 bases. The length of the CDR3 is 15 residues. The ends lost 2 bases at V and 3 bases at J; junction bases unmatched: 3. Germline CDR1 is DFQATT and CDR2 is SNEGSKA (reference sequence).

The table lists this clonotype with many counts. CDR3 in amino acids: CASSFQGRETQYF. The DNA of the CDR3 is TGTGCCAGCAGTTTCCAGGGGCGCGAGACCCAGTACTTC. The chain carries TRBV28 and TRBJ2-5; a possible D gene is TRBD1 (6 bases). V lost 3 bases, J lost 5 bases, and 10 bases lay in between. The CDR3 covers 13 residues. Germline assignment: CDR1 MDHEN and CDR2 SYDVKM. The full variable domain, its missing parts supplied by reference TRBV28 and TRBJ2-5, is DVKVTQSSRYLVKRTGEKVFLECVQDMDHENMFWYRQDPGLGLRLIYFSYDVKMKEKGDIPEGYSVSREKKERFSLILESASTNQTSMYLCASSFQGRETQYFGPGTRLLVL.